The 17 T cell receptor beta chains presented below share a single source sample, sequenced in a study of blood T cell repertoires in COVID-19. TCRdb's table, derived via immunoSEQ multiplex PCR, lists solely in-frame clones and lacks some. The sample holds about 190,000 clones, around 84% seen once. Sequenced material: peripheral blood. The receptor source for this set is a human donor in a cohort sampled during active COVID-19.

The CDR3 bases are TGTGCCATCAGTGAATTAGGGGGATCCTACGAGCAGTACTTC. Its protein product is CAISELGGSYEQYF. This chain links TRBV10-3 with TRBJ2-7; possible D gene TRBD1, 6 bases. V was clipped by 3 bases and J by 1 base, with 10 bases between them. The CDR3 has 14 residues. Germline CDR1 ENHRY, CDR2 SYGVKD.

The chain carries TRBV5-5 and TRBJ2-6; 7 nucleotides match TRBD1. Trimming at V came to 0 bases and at J to 0 bases, leaving 6 bases not matched to a gene. Germline V gives CDR1 SGHKS, CDR2 YYEKEE (reference sequence). This CDR3 is 18 amino acids long. DNA for the CDR3: TGTGCCAGCAGCTTGGTACAGGGGATTGGCTCTGGGGCCAACGTCCTGACTTTC. This translates into CASSLVQGIGSGANVLTF. The full variable domain, completed using reference TRBV5-5 and TRBJ2-6, is DAGVTQSPTHLIKTRGQQVTLRCSPISGHKSVSWYQQVLGQGPQFIFQYYEKEERGRGNFPDRFSARQFPNYSSELNVNALLLGDSALYLCASSLVQGIGSGANVLTFGAGSRLTVL.

The V gene is TRBV19, the J gene TRBJ2-7, with D maybe TRBD1 (5 bases). The ends were cut back, 5 bases at V and 0 bases at J, with 14 bases in the middle. This CDR3 comprises 15 residues. Germline CDR1 reads LNHDA; CDR2 reads SQIVND (reference sequence). Here the CDR3 DNA reads TGTGCCAGTAGTTCGCGGACATCTAGCTCCTACGAGCAGTACTTC. Encoded protein: CASSSRTSSSYEQYF.

The chain has TRBV5-6 and TRBJ2-5, with TRBD1 as a possible D gene (5 bases). The CDR3 covers 15 residues. V gave up 4 bases and J gave up 5 bases, with 18 bases separating them. Per germline, CDR1 SGHDT and CDR2 YYEEEE. The CDR3 loop reads CASSNPRQGGETQYF. The DNA for the CDR3 is TGTGCCAGCAGCAATCCACGTCAGGGTGGCGAGACCCAGTACTTC.

This chain joins TRBV29-1 and TRBJ2-1; tentatively, D is TRBD2 (5 bases). CDR1 and CDR2 from the germline V gene are SQVTM and ANQGSEA. Between the trimmed V and J ends, which lost 4 bases and 4 bases, there was a span of 14 bases. The length of the CDR3 is 14 residues. The CDR3 nucleotides read TGCAGCGTTGTGCGAGCGGCAGGATACAATGAGCAGTTCTTC. Translating it yields CSVVRAAGYNEQFF.

The chain uses TRBV6-5 and TRBJ1-1; perhaps TRBD1 as D (5 bases). The CDR3 runs 13 residues. Germline V gene sequence: CDR1 MNHEY, CDR2 SVGAGI. V was trimmed by 6 bases and J by 7 bases, leaving 15 bases between them. CDR3: CASRTERTGEAFF. CDR3 DNA: TGTGCCAGCAGGACAGAGAGAACAGGTGAAGCTTTCTTT.

This clone showed up just a few times. The chain uses TRBV18 and TRBJ1-1; D is possibly TRBD1 (6 bases). This CDR3 is 11 amino acids long. Germline V CDR1 and CDR2: KGHSH, LQKENI. The V end lost 5 bases, the J end lost 11 bases, and 12 bases lay between the germline ends. This CDR3 reads CASSKAGAAFF. In DNA, the CDR3 is TGTGCCAGCTCAAAGGCAGGGGCGGCTTTCTTT.

The V and J genes are TRBV30 and TRBJ2-3; TRBD2 agrees at 10 bases. The CDR3 is 16 amino acids. Germline CDR1 and CDR2: GTSNPN and SVGIG (reference sequence). The V and J ends lost 2 bases and 6 bases, in that order; junction bases with no gene match: 11. In DNA, the CDR3 is TGTGCCTGGAGTTCAGCAGCGGGGGGGCCTTGGGATACGCAGTATTTT. Translated: CAWSSAAGGPWDTQYF.

This chain links TRBV7-9 with TRBJ2-2; 8 bases agree with TRBD2. The CDR3 loop spans 16 amino acids. The germline V gene has CDR1 SEHNR and CDR2 FQNEAQ (reference sequence). With V trimmed by 5 bases and J by 7 bases, 12 bases remained unmatched. The CDR3 spells CASSPQSGGSHGELFF. CDR3 DNA sequence: TGTGCCAGCAGCCCGCAGTCGGGGGGGAGTCACGGGGAGCTGTTTTTT.

This chain connects TRBV11-1 to TRBJ2-5; 7 nucleotides line up with TRBD1. The CDR3 extends over 13 amino acids. V lost 5 bases, J lost 2 bases, and 2 bases stayed unmatched. Germline CDR1 is SGHAT and CDR2 is FQDESV (reference sequence). In DNA, the CDR3 is TGTGCCAGCAGCCGGGACAGACAAGAGACCCAGTACTTC. Translating it yields CASSRDRQETQYF.

The chain uses TRBV7-8 and TRBJ1-1, with D unclear. CDR3 length equals 18 residues. V was clipped by 8 bases and J by 4 bases, with 29 bases between them. CDR1 is SGHVS and CDR2 is FQNEAQ in the germline V gene. CDR3 in amino acids: CASGKESQVLGESTEAFF. DNA of the CDR3: TGTGCCAGCGGAAAAGAGTCTCAGGTACTTGGGGAGAGCACTGAAGCTTTCTTT.

The CDR3 loop is CASSWRTGNTEAFF. The CDR3 DNA reads as TGCGCCAGCAGCTGGAGGACAGGAAACACTGAAGCTTTCTTT. The chain joins TRBV5-1 to TRBJ1-1; 7 bases line up with TRBD1. CDR1 and CDR2 (germline): SGHRS, YFSETQ. V was clipped by 3 bases and J by 2 bases; unmatched bases: 4. The CDR3 length is 14 residues.

This clone was detected only once. The chain couples TRBV14 to TRBJ2-5; no clear D gene. V dropped 3 bases and J dropped 5 bases, with 10 bases sitting between them. Germline V gene lookup returns CDR1 SGHDN and CDR2 FVKESK. This CDR3 has 13 residues. The CDR3 sequence is CASSQLRSETQYF. The DNA for the CDR3 is TGTGCCAGCAGCCAGTTACGTAGTGAGACCCAGTACTTC.

The gene calls are TRBV7-9 and TRBJ2-1; D ambiguous. V was pared by 1 base and J by 8 bases, with 9 bases between. This CDR3 has 13 residues. Germline loops: CDR1 SEHNR, CDR2 FQNEAQ (reference sequence). CDR3 sequence: CASSLVVKDEQFF. In nucleotides, the CDR3 is TGTGCCAGCAGCTTAGTAGTAAAAGATGAGCAGTTCTTC. The whole variable domain, filled in from reference TRBV7-9 and TRBJ2-1, reads DTGVSQNPRHKITKRGQNVTFRCDPISEHNRLYWYRQTLGQGPEFLTYFQNEAQLEKSRLLSDRFSAERPKGSFSTLEIQRTEQGDSAMYLCASSLVVKDEQFFGPGTRLTVL.

This clone occurred once. The chain combines TRBV4-1 with TRBJ2-5, with TRBD2 identical over 12 bases. The CDR3 extends over 17 amino acids. V lost 0 bases to trimming and J lost 2 bases; unmatched junction nucleotides: 4. Germline V gene data show CDR1 as MGHRA and CDR2 as YSYEKL. The CDR3 region is CASSQDGTSGGQETQYF. CDR3 DNA: TGCGCCAGCAGCCAAGATGGAACTAGCGGGGGGCAAGAGACCCAGTACTTC.

The chain has TRBV18 and TRBJ2-2; weak D call: TRBD2 (5 bases). Germline V lookup: CDR1 KGHSH, CDR2 LQKENI. V was pared by 3 bases and J by 4 bases, with 21 bases between. This CDR3 has 18 residues. This CDR3 reads CASSPTSRGPGGTGELFF. CDR3 nucleotides: TGTGCCAGCTCACCCACATCCCGTGGCCCTGGAGGCACCGGGGAGCTGTTTTTT. Full variable domain (rest looked up from reference TRBV18 and TRBJ2-2): NAGVMQNPRHLVRRRGQEARLRCSPMKGHSHVYWYRQLPEEGLKFMVYLQKENIIDESGMPKERFSAEFPKEGPSILRIQQVVRGDSAAYFCASSPTSRGPGGTGELFFGEGSRLTVL.

The V call is TRBV7-9, the J call TRBJ2-7; D may be TRBD2 (5 bases). Trimming pared 1 base from V and 6 bases from J, leaving 10 bases between. Looked up from germline, CDR1 is SEHNR and CDR2 is FQNEAQ (reference sequence). The CDR3 sequence is 13 residues long. CDR3 sequence (DNA): TGTGCCAGCAGCTTAGTTCGGGATTCCGAGCAGTACGTC. As protein: CASSLVRDSEQYV.